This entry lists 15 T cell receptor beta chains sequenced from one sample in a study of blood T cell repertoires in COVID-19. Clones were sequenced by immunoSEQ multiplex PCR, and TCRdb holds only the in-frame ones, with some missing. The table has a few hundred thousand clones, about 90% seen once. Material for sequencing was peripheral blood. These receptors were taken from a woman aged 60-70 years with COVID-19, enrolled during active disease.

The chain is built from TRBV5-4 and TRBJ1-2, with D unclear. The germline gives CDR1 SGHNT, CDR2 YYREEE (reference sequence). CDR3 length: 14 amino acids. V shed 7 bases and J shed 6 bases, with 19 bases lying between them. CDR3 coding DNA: TGTGCCAGCTGCATGCTGTTCGGAGGTGATGGCTACACCTTC. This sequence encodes CASCMLFGGDGYTF.

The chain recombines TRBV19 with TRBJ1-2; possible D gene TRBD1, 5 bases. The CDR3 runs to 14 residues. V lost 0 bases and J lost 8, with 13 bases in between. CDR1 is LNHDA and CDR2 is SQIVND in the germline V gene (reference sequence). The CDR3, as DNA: TGTGCCAGTAGTATAGACAGGGAAGGACGCGGCTACACCTTC. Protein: CASSIDREGRGYTF.

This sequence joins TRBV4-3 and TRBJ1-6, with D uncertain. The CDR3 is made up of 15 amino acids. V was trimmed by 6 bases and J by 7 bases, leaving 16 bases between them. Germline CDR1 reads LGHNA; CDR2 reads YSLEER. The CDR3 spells CASRQAGRKNSPLHF. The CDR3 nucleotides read TGCGCCAGCAGGCAGGCGGGCCGAAAGAATTCACCCCTCCACTTT.

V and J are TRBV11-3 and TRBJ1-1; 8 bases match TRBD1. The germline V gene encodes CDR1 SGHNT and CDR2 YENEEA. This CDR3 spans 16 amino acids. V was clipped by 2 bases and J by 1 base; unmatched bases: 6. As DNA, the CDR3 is TGTGCCAGCAGCTTATCGGTGGGGACAGGGAACACTGAAGCTTTCTTT. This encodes CASSLSVGTGNTEAFF.

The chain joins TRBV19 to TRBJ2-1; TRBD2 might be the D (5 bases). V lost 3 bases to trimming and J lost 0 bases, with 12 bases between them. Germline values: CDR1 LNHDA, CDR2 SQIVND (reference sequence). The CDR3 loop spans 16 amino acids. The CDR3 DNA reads TGTGCCAGTAGTATGGGAGCGGCCGTCTCCTACAATGAGCAGTTCTTC. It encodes CASSMGAAVSYNEQFF.

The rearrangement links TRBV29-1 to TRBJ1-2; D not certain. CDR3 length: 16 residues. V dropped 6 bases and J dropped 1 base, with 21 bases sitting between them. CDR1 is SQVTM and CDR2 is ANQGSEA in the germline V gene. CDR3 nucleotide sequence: TGCAGCGTCATTCCAGTTCAGGACTTATATAACTATGGCTACACCTTC. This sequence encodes CSVIPVQDLYNYGYTF.

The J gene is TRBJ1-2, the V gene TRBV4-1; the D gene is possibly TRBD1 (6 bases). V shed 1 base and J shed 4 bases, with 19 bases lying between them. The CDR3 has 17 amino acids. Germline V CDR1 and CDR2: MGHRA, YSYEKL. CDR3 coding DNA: TGCGCCAGCAGCCAAGGGGCCACTCAACAGGGTAGCTATGGCTACACCTTC. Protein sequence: CASSQGATQQGSYGYTF.

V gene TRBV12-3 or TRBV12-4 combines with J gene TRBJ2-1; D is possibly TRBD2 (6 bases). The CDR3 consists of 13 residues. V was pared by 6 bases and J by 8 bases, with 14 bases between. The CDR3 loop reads CASRDYAGDEQFF. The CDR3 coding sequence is TGTGCCAGCAGGGACTATGCTGGTGATGAGCAGTTCTTC.

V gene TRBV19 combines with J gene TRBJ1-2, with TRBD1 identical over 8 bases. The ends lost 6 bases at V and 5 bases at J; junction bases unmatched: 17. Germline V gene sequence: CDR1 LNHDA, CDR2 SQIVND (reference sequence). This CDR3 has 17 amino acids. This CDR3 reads CASSRSGTGLYEYGYTF. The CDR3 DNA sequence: TGTGCCAGTAGCCGGTCCGGGACAGGCCTTTACGAGTATGGCTACACCTTC.

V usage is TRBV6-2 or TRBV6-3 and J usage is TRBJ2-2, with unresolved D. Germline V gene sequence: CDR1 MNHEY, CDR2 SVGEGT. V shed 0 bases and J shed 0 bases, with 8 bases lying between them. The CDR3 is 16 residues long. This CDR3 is CASSYSIQANTGELFF. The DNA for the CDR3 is TGTGCCAGCAGTTACTCGATCCAGGCGAACACCGGGGAGCTGTTTTTT.

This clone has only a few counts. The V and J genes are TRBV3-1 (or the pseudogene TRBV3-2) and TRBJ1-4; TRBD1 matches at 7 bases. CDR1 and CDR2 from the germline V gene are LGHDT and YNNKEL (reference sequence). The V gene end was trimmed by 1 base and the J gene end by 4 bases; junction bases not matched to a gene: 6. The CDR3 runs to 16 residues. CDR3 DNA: TGTGCCAGCAGCCAAGCCGCGGGACAGTATAATGAAAAACTGTTTTTT. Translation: CASSQAAGQYNEKLFF.

CDR3 nucleotides: TGTGCCAGCAGGGTCTACTTGAACACTGAAGCTTTCTTT. It yields the protein CASRVYLNTEAFF. This chain joins TRBV27 and TRBJ1-1; no clear D gene. The germline V gene has CDR1 MNHEY and CDR2 SMNVEV (reference sequence). The V end lost 6 bases, the J end lost 0 bases, and 8 bases lay between the germline ends. The CDR3 totals 13 residues.

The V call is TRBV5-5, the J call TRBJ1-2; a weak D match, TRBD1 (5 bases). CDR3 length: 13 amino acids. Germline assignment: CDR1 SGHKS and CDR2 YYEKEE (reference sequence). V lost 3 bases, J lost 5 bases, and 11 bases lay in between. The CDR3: CASSWPGRYGYTF. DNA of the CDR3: TGTGCCAGCAGCTGGCCAGGGAGGTATGGCTACACCTTC.

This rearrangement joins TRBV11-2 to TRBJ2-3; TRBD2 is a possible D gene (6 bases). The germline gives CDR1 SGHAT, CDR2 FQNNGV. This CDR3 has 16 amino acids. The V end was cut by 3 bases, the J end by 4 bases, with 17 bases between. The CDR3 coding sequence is TGTGCCAGCAGCTTCTCGGTTAGCGGCGTCCCAGATACGCAGTATTTT. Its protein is CASSFSVSGVPDTQYF. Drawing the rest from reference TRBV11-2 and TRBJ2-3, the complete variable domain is EAGVAQSPRYKIIEKRQSVAFWCNPISGHATLYWYQQILGQGPKLLIQFQNNGVVDDSQLPKDRFSAERLKGVDSTLKIQPAKLEDSAVYLCASSFSVSGVPDTQYFGPGTRLTVL.

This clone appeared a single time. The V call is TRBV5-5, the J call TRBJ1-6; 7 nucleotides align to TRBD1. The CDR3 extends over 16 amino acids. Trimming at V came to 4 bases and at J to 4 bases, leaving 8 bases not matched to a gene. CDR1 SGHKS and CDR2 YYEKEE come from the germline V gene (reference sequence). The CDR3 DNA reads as TGTGCCAGCAGCACAGGGGCGACTATTTATAATTCACCCCTCCACTTT. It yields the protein CASSTGATIYNSPLHF.